This is a list of T cell receptor beta chains from one sample in a study of cytomegalovirus exposure and HLA in healthy donors. Measured with immunoSEQ multiplex PCR; TCRdb has only the in-frame clones, and not every one. The table records some 200,000 clones, approximately 79% of them present only once. Material: PBMCs. These TCRs come from a man aged 40-50 years in good health and CMV-seropositive. Each CDR3 is given with its conserved first and last residue. A D gene is named only where the DNA matches it firmly. Clone size, where shown, is once, few, many, or a class for clones that have expanded.

>TRBD1|TRBJ2-7|NA|TRBV13|15
TGTGCCAGCAGCGCCCGGGACAGGCTATCCTACGAGCAGTACTTC
CASSARDRLSYEQYF
>TRBD1|TRBJ1-2|NA|TRBV4-1|15
TGCGCCAGCAGCCGGGACAGGGTCTTATCGGGGGGCTACACCTTC
CASSRDRVLSGGYTF
>NA|TRBJ1-1|NA|TRBV27|13
TGTGCCAGCAGCAACAGTGGCAAGACTGAAGCTTTCTTT
CASSNSGKTEAFF
>TRBD1|TRBJ2-7|NA|TRBV6-5|15
TGTGCCAGCAGTGGGACAGGGGGAGCGTCCTACGAGCAGTACTTC
CASSGTGGASYEQYF
>TRBD1|TRBJ1-5|NA|TRBV19|13
TGTGCCAGTAGTGGACAGGGCTATCAGCCCCAGCATTTT
CASSGQGYQPQHF
>TRBD2|TRBJ2-7|NA|TRBV6-6|13
TGTGCCAGCAGTACTCCGGGGGGGTACGAGCAGTACTTC
CASSTPGGYEQYF
>NA|TRBJ2-5|NA|TRBV30|11
TGTGCCTGGGGGACTCCCCCGATCATATACTTC
CAWGTPPIIYF
>TRBD1|TRBJ1-2|NA|TRBV19|15
TGTGCCAGTAGTAGGGAGACAGGGGAGAACTATGGCTACACCTTC
CASSRETGENYGYTF
>NA|TRBJ1-5|NA|TRBV19|13
TGTGCCAGTAGTATCCCCCCTCCCAGTGCCCAGCATTTT
CASSIPPPSAQHF
>TRBD1|TRBJ1-1|few|TRBV5-6|14
TGTGCCAGCAGCCTACGGACAGGAAGGGTCGAAGCTTTCTTT
CASSLRTGRVEAFF
>NA|TRBJ1-6|few|TRBV6-1|14
TGTGCCAGCAGAGGACATGCGGATAATTCACCCCTCCACTTT
CASRGHADNSPLHF
>TRBD1|TRBJ1-5|NA|TRBV2|14
TGTGCCAGCACTGCGGGACAGATGAATCAGCCCCAGCATTTT
CASTAGQMNQPQHF
>NA|TRBJ1-2|few|TRBV2|12
TGTGCCAGCTTACAGGGTGTCCATGGCTACACCTTC
CASLQGVHGYTF
>NA|TRBJ1-4|NA|TRBV7-9|17
TGTTCCAGCAGCCGGCCCGCTTGGGGGCGCGAAGGTGAAAAACTGTTTTTT
CSSSRPAWGREGEKLFF
>NA|TRBJ1-4|NA|TRBV28|14
TGTGCCAGCAGTTTGATTGCTAAATGGGAAAAACTGTTTTTT
CASSLIAKWEKLFF
>NA|TRBJ2-3|once|TRBV21-1|16
TGTGCCAGCAGCGAGGGACTAGCGGGGGGGGGAGATACGCAGTATTTT
CASSEGLAGGGDTQYF
>NA|TRBJ1-5|NA|TRBV9|15
TGTGCCAGCAGCGTAGATGTGGCCAGCAATCAGCCCCAGCATTTT
CASSVDVASNQPQHF
>NA|TRBJ2-5|NA|TRBV5-1|14
TGCGCCAGCAGCTTCTTTAGGGGCGGAGAGACCCAGTACTTC
CASSFFRGGETQYF
>NA|TRBJ2-3|NA|TRBV7-6|14
TGTGCCAGCAGCTTAAGGCGGGGCACAGATACGCAGTATTTT
CASSLRRGTDTQYF
>TRBD1|TRBJ1-1|NA|TRBV10-3|15
TGTGCCATCAGTGCTCCGGGACAGGGCAACACTGAAGCTTTCTTT
CAISAPGQGNTEAFF
>NA|TRBJ2-7|NA|TRBV7-2|13
TGTGCCAGCAGCCCCACAGTAGCCTACGAGCAGTACTTC
CASSPTVAYEQYF
>NA|TRBJ1-5|few|TRBV30|12
TGTGCCTGGAGTGTACAAAATCAGCCCCAGCATTTT
CAWSVQNQPQHF
>TRBD2|TRBJ2-3|NA|TRBV4-3|16
TGCGCCAGCAGCCAAGACTACGGGGGGGGCACAGATACGCAGTATTTT
CASSQDYGGGTDTQYF
>NA|TRBJ1-1|NA|TRBV27|13
TGTGCCAGCAGTTTCCAGATGAACACTGAAGCTTTCTTT
CASSFQMNTEAFF
>NA|TRBJ2-2|few|TRBV6-5|15
TGTGCCAGCAGGCGGGACAGAGCCTACACCGGGGAGCTGTTTTTT
CASRRDRAYTGELFF
>NA|TRBJ1-3|NA|TRBV7-8|16
TGTGCCAGCAGCCCCTTGGGGGGGATCACTGGAAACACCATATATTTT
CASSPLGGITGNTIYF